This TCR beta chain comes out of a study of blood T cell repertoires in COVID-19. The CDR3 spans 16 residues. Per the germline V gene, CDR1 is SGDLS and CDR2 is YYNGEE. V lost 0 bases and J 8 bases, leaving 17 bases between the germline ends. Original handling: Estimates of nucleated cell counts were drawn from the amplification of reference gene primers. Assay used: immunoSEQ multiplex PCR; TCRdb lists only in-frame clones, some missing. Clone size and V and J calls were adopted from that table, with D and trimming inferred from the DNA. The profile shows tens of thousands of clones, approximately 89% of them singletons.

The chain recombines TRBV9 with TRBJ1-4, with a tentative D call TRBD1 (6 bases). Sequenced material: peripheral blood. The TCR originated in a human donor with active COVID-19. The donor label of this sample is uncertain. CDR3 loop: CASSVGRGAGVEKLFF. The CDR3 nucleotides read TGTGCCAGCAGCGTAGGCCGGGGGGCAGGAGTAGAAAAACTGTTTTTT. Variable domain in full (rest from reference TRBV9 and TRBJ1-4): DSGVTQTPKHLITATGQRVTLRCSPRSGDLSVYWYQQSLDQGLQFLIQYYNGEERAKGNILERFSAQQFPDLHSELNLSSLELGDSALYFCASSVGRGAGVEKLFFGSGTQLSVL.